This TCR beta chain was sequenced in a study of blood T cell repertoires in COVID-19. Study-wide background: PBMCs, B-cell-depleted T cells, or T cells provided the cDNA or gDNA that made up the material.

V lost 7 bases to trimming and J lost 0 bases, with 12 bases between them. There are 14 residues in the CDR3. Germline V CDR1 and CDR2: LGHDT, YNNKEL (reference sequence). The repertoire was sequenced with immunoSEQ multiplex PCR; TCRdb's copy has only in-frame clones and lacks some. Of 150,000 to 200,000 clones in the sample, 80% were seen once. Cohort 3 donors were reported recovered after two negative PCRs, clearance, or symptom resolution. The chain couples TRBV3-1 (or the pseudogene TRBV3-2) to TRBJ1-1; D possibly corresponds to TRBD1 (6 bases). This sequence originates from a man in his forties or fifties who had recovered from COVID-19. Material: PBMCs or T cells enriched from blood (not recorded which). In DNA form, the CDR3 reads TGTGCCAGCAAATCACAGGGTCTGAACACTGAAGCTTTCTTT. Translated, it gives CASKSQGLNTEAFF.